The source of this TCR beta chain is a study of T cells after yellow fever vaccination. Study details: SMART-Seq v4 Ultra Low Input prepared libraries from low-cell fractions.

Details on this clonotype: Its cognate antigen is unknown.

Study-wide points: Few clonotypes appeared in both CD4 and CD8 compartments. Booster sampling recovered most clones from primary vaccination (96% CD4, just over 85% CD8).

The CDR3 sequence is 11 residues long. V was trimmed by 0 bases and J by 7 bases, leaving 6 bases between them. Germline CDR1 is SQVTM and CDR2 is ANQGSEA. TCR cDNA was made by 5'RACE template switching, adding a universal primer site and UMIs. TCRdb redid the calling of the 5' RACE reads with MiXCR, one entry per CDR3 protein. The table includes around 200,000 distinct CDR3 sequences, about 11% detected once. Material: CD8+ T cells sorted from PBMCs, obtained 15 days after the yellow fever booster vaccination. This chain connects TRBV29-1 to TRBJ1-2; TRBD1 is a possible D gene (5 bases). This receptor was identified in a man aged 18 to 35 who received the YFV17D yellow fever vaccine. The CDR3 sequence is CSVEEDTGYTF. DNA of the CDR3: TGCAGCGTTGAAGAGGACACTGGCTACACCTTC.